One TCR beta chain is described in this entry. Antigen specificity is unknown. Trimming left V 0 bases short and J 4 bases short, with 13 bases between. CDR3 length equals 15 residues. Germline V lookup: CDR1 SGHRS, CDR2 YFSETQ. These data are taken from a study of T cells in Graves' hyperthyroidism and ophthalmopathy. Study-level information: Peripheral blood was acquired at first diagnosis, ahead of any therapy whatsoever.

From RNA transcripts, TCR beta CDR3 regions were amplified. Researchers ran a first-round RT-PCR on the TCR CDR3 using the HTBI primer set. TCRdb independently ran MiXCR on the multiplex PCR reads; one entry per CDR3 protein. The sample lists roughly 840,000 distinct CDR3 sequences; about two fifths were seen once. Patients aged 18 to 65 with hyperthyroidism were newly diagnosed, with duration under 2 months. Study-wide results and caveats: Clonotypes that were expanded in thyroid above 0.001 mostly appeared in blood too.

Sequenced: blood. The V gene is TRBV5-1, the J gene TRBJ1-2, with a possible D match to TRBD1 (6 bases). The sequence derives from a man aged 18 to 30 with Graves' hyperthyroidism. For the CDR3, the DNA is TGCGCCAGCAGCTTGGTGGCAGGGGACCCCTATGGCTACACCTTC. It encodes CASSLVAGDPYGYTF.